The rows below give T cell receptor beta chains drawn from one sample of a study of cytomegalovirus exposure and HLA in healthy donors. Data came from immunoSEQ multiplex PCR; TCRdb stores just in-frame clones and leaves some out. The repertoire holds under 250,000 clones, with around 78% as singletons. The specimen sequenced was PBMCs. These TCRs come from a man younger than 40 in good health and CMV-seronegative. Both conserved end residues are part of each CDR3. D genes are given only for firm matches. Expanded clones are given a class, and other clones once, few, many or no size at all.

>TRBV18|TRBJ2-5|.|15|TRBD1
TGTGCCAGCTCACCACCTACAGGGGGCGCAGGGACCCAGTACTTC
CASSPPTGGAGTQYF
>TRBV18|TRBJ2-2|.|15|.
TGTGCCAGCTCACCAAAACAGATCAACACCGGGGAGCTGTTTTTT
CASSPKQINTGELFF
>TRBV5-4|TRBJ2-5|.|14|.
TGTGCCAGCAGCCCCGATGGTCCGGGGAGGAACCAGTACTTC
CASSPDGPGRNQYF
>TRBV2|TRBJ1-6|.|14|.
TGTGCCAGCAGTCCCGGGACACCGAATTCACCCCTCCACTTT
CASSPGTPNSPLHF
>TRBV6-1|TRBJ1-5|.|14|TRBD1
TGTGCCAGCTCGGACAGGCCTCTTAATCAGCCCCAGCATTTT
CASSDRPLNQPQHF
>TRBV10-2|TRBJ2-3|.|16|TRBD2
TGCGCCAGCAGTCTATCTAGCGGGAGTCCCACAGATACGCAGTATTTT
CASSLSSGSPTDTQYF
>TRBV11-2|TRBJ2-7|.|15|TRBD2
TGTGCCAGCAGCTCCCTAGCGGGAAAGCTTGAGGAGCAGTACTTC
CASSSLAGKLEEQYF
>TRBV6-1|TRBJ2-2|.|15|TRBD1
TGTGCCAGCAGTATAGGGACAGGAAGTACCGGGGAGCTGTTTTTT
CASSIGTGSTGELFF
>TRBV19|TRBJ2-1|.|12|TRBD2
TGTGCCAGTAGTACCAGCGGGATTGAGCAGTTCTTC
CASSTSGIEQFF
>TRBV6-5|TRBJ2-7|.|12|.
TGTGCCAGTGCGGGATCTTCCTACGAGCAGTACTTC
CASAGSSYEQYF
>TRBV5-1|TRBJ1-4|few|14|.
TGCGCCAGCAGCTTGGGGCAGGATAGTGGAAAACTGTTTTTT
CASSLGQDSGKLFF
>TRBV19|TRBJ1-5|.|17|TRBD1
TGTGCCAGTAGTACAACAGGGGGCCTCAATAGCAATCAGCCCCAGCATTTT
CASSTTGGLNSNQPQHF
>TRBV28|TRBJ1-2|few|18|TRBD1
TGTGCCAGCAGTTTACTCTCGATTAAGACAGGGGAGCGCTATGGCTACACCTTC
CASSLLSIKTGERYGYTF
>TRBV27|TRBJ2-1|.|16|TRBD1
TGTGCCAGTAGCCTAGATGGGACAGGAAACTACAATGAGCAGTTCTTC
CASSLDGTGNYNEQFF
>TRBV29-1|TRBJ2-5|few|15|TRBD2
TGCAGCGTTGAAAATCAGCGGGAGTGGGGGGAGACCCAGTACTTC
CSVENQREWGETQYF
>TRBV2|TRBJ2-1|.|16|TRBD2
TGTGCCAGCAGTTCCCCCGGGCTAGCGGGGTACAATGAGCAGTTCTTC
CASSSPGLAGYNEQFF
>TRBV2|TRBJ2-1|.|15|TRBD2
TGTGCCAGCAGTAAAATAGCGGGAGGGCCAGGTGAGCAGTTCTTC
CASSKIAGGPGEQFF
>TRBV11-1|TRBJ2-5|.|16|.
TGTGCCAGCAGCAAGACAGGTGCGGGTACCCAAGAGACCCAGTACTTC
CASSKTGAGTQETQYF
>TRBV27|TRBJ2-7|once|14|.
TGTGCCAGCAGTTTAATTGAGGGCTCCTACGAGCAGTACTTC
CASSLIEGSYEQYF
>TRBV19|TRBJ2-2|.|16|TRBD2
TGTGCCAGTATGGGCGGCGGGAGGCCCAACACCGGGGAGCTGTTTTTT
CASMGGGRPNTGELFF
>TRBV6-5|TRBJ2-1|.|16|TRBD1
TGTGCCAGCAGTTTAGGGACTCAGGGGGCCTTCAATGAGCAGTTCTTC
CASSLGTQGAFNEQFF
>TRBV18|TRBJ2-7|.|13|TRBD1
TGTGCCAGCTCACCGACAGGGGTCTACGAGCAGTACTTC
CASSPTGVYEQYF
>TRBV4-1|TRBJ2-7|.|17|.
TGCGCCAGCAGCCGAGGGCCCCCGGGAGAACCTTACGACGAGCAGTACTTC
CASSRGPPGEPYDEQYF
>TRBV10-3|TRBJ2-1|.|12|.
TGTGCCATCAGTGAGTCGAGGAATGAGCAGTTCTTC
CAISESRNEQFF